The 25 T cell receptor beta chains given below trace back to one sample, sequenced in a study of T cell repertoires in cytomegalovirus infection. MiXCR, run by TCRdb on the reads, gives a single entry per CDR3 protein. Among approximately 500,000 distinct CDR3 sequences listed, approximately 17% were seen once. Sequenced material: CD8+ T cells from PBMCs. The receptors derive from a human donor in good health (CMV status not recorded). Some clones in this sample may be carry-over from other donors' samples.

The J gene is TRBJ2-3, the V gene TRBV6-2 or TRBV6-3; 8 nucleotides line up with TRBD2. The CDR3 totals 15 residues. V lost 4 bases and J lost 1; bases outside the gene matches: 4. CDR1 is MNHEY and CDR2 is SVGEGT in the germline V gene. CDR3 region: CASSLAGYRTDTQYF. The CDR3 DNA is TGTGCCAGCAGTTTAGCGGGGTACCGCACAGATACGCAGTATTTT.

This chain links TRBV6-1 with TRBJ2-7; the match to TRBD1 covers 8 bases. Per the germline V gene, CDR1 is MNHNS and CDR2 is SASEGT. The V segment lost 5 bases and the J segment 4 bases; nucleotides outside the gene matches: 10. There are 15 residues in the CDR3. The DNA for the CDR3 is TGTGCCAGCAGTTTGGCGGGACAGGCAAGTTACGAGCAGTACTTC. Encoded protein: CASSLAGQASYEQYF.

In this sample, this clonotype turned up many times. The rearrangement uses TRBV11-2 and TRBJ2-1; D could derive from TRBD1 or TRBD2 (5 bases each). Germline V lookup: CDR1 SGHAT, CDR2 FQNNGV. There are 15 residues in the CDR3. V was cut by 7 bases and J by 6 bases, with 19 bases left in between. Written as DNA, the CDR3 is TGTGCCAGCAACTTGTTACTAGGGGCCCTCAATGAGCAGTTCTTC. Translation gives CASNLLLGALNEQFF.

There are a few counts of this clonotype. This rearrangement joins TRBV14 to TRBJ2-1; D ambiguous. The V gene lost 0 bases and the J gene lost 8 bases, with 8 bases spanning the gap. Germline V gene sequence: CDR1 SGHDN, CDR2 FVKESK. The CDR3 loop spans 13 amino acids. CDR3 in amino acids: CASSQDLDDEQFF. The DNA for the CDR3 is TGTGCCAGCAGCCAAGACCTAGACGATGAGCAGTTCTTC. Full variable domain (rest looked up from reference TRBV14 and TRBJ2-1): EAGVTQFPSHSVIEKGQTVTLRCDPISGHDNLYWYRRVMGKEIKFLLHFVKESKQDESGMPNNRFLAERTGGTYSTLKVQPAELEDSGVYFCASSQDLDDEQFFGPGTRLTVL.

There are many counts of this clonotype. The V and J genes are TRBV19 and TRBJ1-1; 8 positions match TRBD1. The J segment lost 0 bases and the V segment lost 8 bases, leaving 11 bases of the junction unmatched. The germline V gene encodes CDR1 LNHDA and CDR2 SQIVND (reference sequence). CDR3 length equals 16 residues. CDR3 in amino acids: CASLAETGVMNTEAFF. The CDR3 region has the DNA TGTGCCAGTTTAGCAGAGACAGGGGTTATGAACACTGAAGCTTTCTTT.

The rearrangement joins TRBV18 to TRBJ2-2; D ambiguous. The CDR3 spans 15 residues. V dropped 2 bases and J dropped 6 bases, with 13 bases sitting between them. The germline V gene has CDR1 KGHSH and CDR2 LQKENI. CDR3 residues: CASSPRNLLAGELFF. In DNA form, the CDR3 reads TGTGCCAGCTCACCAAGAAATTTACTCGCCGGGGAGCTGTTTTTT.

The V and J genes are TRBV15 and TRBJ2-3; 12 nucleotides match TRBD1. The J segment lost 2 bases and the V segment lost 3 bases, leaving 6 bases of the junction unmatched. This CDR3 is built from 17 residues. Germline V gene lookup returns CDR1 LNHNV and CDR2 YYDKDF (reference sequence). The DNA for the CDR3 is TGTGCCACCAGCAGGGGACAGGGGGCAGGGCACACAGATACGCAGTATTTT. Its protein product is CATSRGQGAGHTDTQYF.

This clonotype occurred many times. The chain links TRBV29-1 to TRBJ2-7, with 7 bases that match TRBD1. CDR1 SQVTM and CDR2 ANQGSEA come from the germline V gene. The CDR3 has 13 residues. The V gene end was trimmed by 5 bases and the J gene end by 2 bases; junction bases not matched to a gene: 6. The CDR3 bases are TGCAGCGTTCGACAGGGTCGGGCCTACGAGCAGTACTTC. This gives the protein CSVRQGRAYEQYF.

The chain couples TRBV7-9 to TRBJ1-2; 9 positions agree with TRBD1. Trimming took 5 bases from V and 4 from J; bases not matched to a gene: 8. CDR1 and CDR2 (germline): SEHNR, FQNEAQ (reference sequence). This CDR3 is built from 15 residues. CDR3 in DNA: TGTGCCAGCAGCGCCCGCGAGGACAGGGGCTATGGCTACACCTTC. As protein: CASSAREDRGYGYTF.

Remarks on this clonotype: This may come from a read error, since a much larger clone is one base off. This chain joins TRBV6-1 and TRBJ1-1; D perhaps matches TRBD1 (6 bases). Germline CDR1 and CDR2: MNHNS and SASEGT. The CDR3 has 14 residues. The CDR3 DNA reads TGTCCCAGCAGTTGGGACAACGGGAACACTGAAGCTTTCTTT. Its protein product is CPSSWDNGNTEAFF.

This clonotype was found many times. The rearrangement uses TRBV6-1 and TRBJ2-5, with D unclear. V was shortened by 7 bases and J by 5 bases, with 14 bases between the two germline ends. The CDR3 length is 13 residues. CDR1 and CDR2 (germline): MNHNS, SASEGT. The chain's CDR3 is CASTPENRETQYF. The DNA for the CDR3 is TGTGCCAGCACCCCTGAGAACCGGGAGACCCAGTACTTC.

This chain uses TRBV3-1 with TRBJ2-7; the D is unclear. Germline assignment: CDR1 LGHDT and CDR2 YNNKEL (reference sequence). CDR3 length: 13 residues. The V and J ends lost 0 bases and 6 bases respectively, with 9 bases between them. Written as DNA, the CDR3 is TGTGCCAGCAGCCAAGATGCAGGACCCGAGCAGTACTTC. Encoded protein: CASSQDAGPEQYF.

This clonotype was counted many times. The chain employs TRBV7-2 and TRBJ2-7; D is unclear. CDR3 length equals 13 residues. CDR1 is SGHTA, CDR2 FQGNSA, per germline. Trimming stripped 2 bases from V and 5 bases from J, with 10 bases between. The CDR3 DNA follows: TGTGCCAGCAGCTTATTGGGGTTACACGAGCAGTACTTC. Translated, it gives CASSLLGLHEQYF.

In this sample, this clonotype turned up many times. This rearrangement joins TRBV7-9 to TRBJ2-7, with a possible D match to TRBD1 (6 bases). This CDR3 comprises 13 residues. CDR1 SEHNR and CDR2 FQNEAQ come from the germline V gene (reference sequence). V was clipped by 4 bases and J by 4 bases, with 11 bases between them. CDR3 sequence: CASSYGQLYEQYF. Written as DNA, the CDR3 is TGTGCCAGCAGCTATGGACAGTTGTACGAGCAGTACTTC.

This clonotype occurred many times. The chain links TRBV7-6 to TRBJ2-7; D is ambiguous. V shed 5 bases and J shed 3 bases, with 14 bases lying between them. There are 14 residues in the CDR3. Germline values: CDR1 SGHVS, CDR2 FNYEAQ. The CDR3 bases are TGTGCCAGCAGCCCCGGGCGGATCAACTACGAGCAGTACTTC. This sequence encodes CASSPGRINYEQYF. Full variable domain (outside the CDR3, taken from reference TRBV7-6 and TRBJ2-7): GAGVSQSPRYKVTKRGQDVALRCDPISGHVSLYWYRQALGQGPEFLTYFNYEAQQDKSGLPNDRFSAERPEGSISTLTIQRTEQRDSAMYRCASSPGRINYEQYFGPGTRLTVT.

This clonotype appeared many times. The chain recombines TRBV28 with TRBJ1-5; D might be TRBD1 (6 bases). CDR1 and CDR2 (germline): MDHEN, SYDVKM. This CDR3 has 14 amino acids. V was shortened by 9 bases and J by 5 bases, with 17 bases between the two germline ends. CDR3 residues: CASSMGRGDQPQHF. CDR3 coding DNA: TGTGCCAGTAGCATGGGCAGGGGAGATCAGCCCCAGCATTTT.

This clonotype was counted at least ten times. The J gene is TRBJ2-7, the V gene TRBV6-5; TRBD1 is a possible D gene (6 bases). The germline V gene has CDR1 MNHEY and CDR2 SVGAGI. This CDR3 region has 13 residues. The germline V and J ends were trimmed by 2 bases and 4 bases, with 9 bases remaining between them. CDR3 sequence reads: CASSYGTSYEQYF. The CDR3 bases are TGTGCCAGCAGTTACGGGACATCGTACGAGCAGTACTTC.

J is TRBJ2-7 and V is TRBV9; perhaps D is TRBD1 or TRBD2 (6 bases each). Trimming pared 0 bases from V and 4 bases from J, leaving 17 bases between. The CDR3 has 16 residues. The germline V gene encodes CDR1 SGDLS and CDR2 YYNGEE. The CDR3 loop is CASSVGAGGRGYEQYF. In DNA form, the CDR3 reads TGTGCCAGCAGCGTAGGGGCTGGGGGGCGCGGTTACGAGCAGTACTTC.

Many counts were recorded for this clonotype. The CDR3 spells CASSFGGLEKLFF. As DNA, the CDR3 is TGTGCCAGCAGCTTTGGGGGCCTGGAAAAACTGTTTTTT. The V and J genes are TRBV7-6 and TRBJ1-4; maybe TRBD1 (6 bases). The CDR3 is made up of 13 amino acids. CDR1 and CDR2 (germline): SGHVS, FNYEAQ. Trimming pared 3 bases from V and 8 bases from J, leaving 10 bases between.

This chain connects TRBV7-9 to TRBJ1-1, with unresolved D. There are 14 residues in the CDR3. V shed 5 bases and J shed 1 base, with 11 bases lying between them. Germline CDR1 is SEHNR and CDR2 is FQNEAQ (reference sequence). The CDR3 sequence: CASSRSSGNTEAFF. For the CDR3, the DNA is TGTGCCAGCAGCCGTAGTAGTGGGAACACTGAAGCTTTCTTT.

The rearrangement uses TRBV11-1 and TRBJ2-7; TRBD1 matches 9 bases. The trim removed 6 bases at V and 2 bases at J, leaving 11 bases unmatched. Germline-derived CDR1 and CDR2 are SGHAT and FQDESV (reference sequence). The CDR3 loop spans 16 amino acids. Written as DNA, the CDR3 is TGTGCCAGCAGTACACCCGGGACAGGGAACGCCTACGAGCAGTACTTC. Translation gives CASSTPGTGNAYEQYF.

The chain links TRBV13 to TRBJ2-1; unclear D gene. Trimming took 5 bases from V and 1 from J, leaving 12 bases between them. The CDR3 is made up of 15 amino acids. Germline-derived CDR1 and CDR2 are PRHDT and FYEKMQ (reference sequence). The CDR3 nucleotides read TGTGCCAGCAGCCACATGACTGGTTCCTACAATGAGCAGTTCTTC. Its translation: CASSHMTGSYNEQFF.

The chain is built from TRBV5-4 and TRBJ2-2, with D unresolved. Trimming removed 3 bases from V and 0 bases from J, with 9 bases in between. This CDR3 is 15 amino acids long. The V gene's germline CDR1 is SGHNT and CDR2 YYREEE (reference sequence). The CDR3, as DNA: TGTGCCAGCAGCTCTGAGAGGTCGAACACCGGGGAGCTGTTTTTT. Encoded protein: CASSSERSNTGELFF. Full variable domain (outside the CDR3, taken from reference TRBV5-4 and TRBJ2-2): ETGVTQSPTHLIKTRGQQVTLRCSSQSGHNTVSWYQQALGQGPQFIFQYYREEENGRGNFPPRFSGLQFPNYSSELNVNALELDDSALYLCASSSERSNTGELFFGEGSRLTVL.

This chain joins TRBV9 and TRBJ2-3, with TRBD1 identical over 7 bases. Germline V lookup: CDR1 SGDLS, CDR2 YYNGEE. Unmatched junction bases numbered 19, after V lost 4 bases and J lost 8 bases. The CDR3 is made up of 17 amino acids. The CDR3 DNA sequence: TGTGCCAGCAGCCTAGGGGGCATGGACAGAAAGGGAGTTACGCAGTATTTT. Protein: CASSLGGMDRKGVTQYF. Using reference TRBV9 and TRBJ2-3 for the parts outside the CDR3, the full variable domain is DSGVTQTPKHLITATGQRVTLRCSPRSGDLSVYWYQQSLDQGLQFLIQYYNGEERAKGNILERFSAQQFPDLHSELNLSSLELGDSALYFCASSLGGMDRKGVTQYFGPGTRLTVL.

The rearrangement joins TRBV7-9 to TRBJ1-6; D is unresolved. Trimming removed 4 bases from V and 14 bases from J, with 15 bases in between. The germline gives CDR1 SEHNR, CDR2 FQNEAQ (reference sequence). This CDR3 contains 13 residues. The CDR3 is CASSSEDSRALHF. The DNA of the CDR3 is TGTGCCAGCAGCTCGGAGGACTCTCGGGCCCTCCACTTT.